This T cell receptor beta chain came from a study of blood T cell repertoires in COVID-19. The CDR3 consists of 14 residues. V was cut by 2 bases and J by 5 bases, with 12 bases left in between. Germline values: CDR1 MDHEN, CDR2 SYDVKM. Assay: immunoSEQ multiplex PCR; the TCRdb copy retains only in-frame clones and omits some. The data contain a few hundred thousand clones, around 85% of them seen just once; the ten biggest clones take up approximately 9.1%. This clone was detected only a few times. The source of this sequence is a man older than 75 with acute or convalescent COVID-19. The chain uses TRBV28 and TRBJ1-1; D is possibly TRBD1 (5 bases). Sequenced material: peripheral blood. For the CDR3, the DNA is TGTGCCAGCAGTTTAAACAGGTTGAGGACTGAAGCTTTCTTT. Amino acids: CASSLNRLRTEAFF.